One and the same sample provided the 18 T cell receptor beta chains below, sequenced in a study of blood T cells in healthy people across ages. Primed by a sample-barcoded 5' primer and a J-beta primer mix, a second PCR proceeded for roughly 6 to 12 cycles. A single record per CDR3 protein comes from TCRdb applying MiXCR to the 5' RACE reads. The sample consists of roughly 1.9 million distinct CDR3 sequences, about 39% of them appearing once. Sequences were obtained from blood. These TCRs come from a human donor in good health.

The chain carries TRBV10-3 and TRBJ1-1; D not resolved. CDR1 and CDR2 (germline): ENHRY, SYGVKD. The CDR3 extends over 12 amino acids. Trimming removed 3 bases from V and 7 bases from J, with 9 bases in between. CDR3 loop: CAISESVDEAFF. Written as DNA, the CDR3 is TGTGCCATCAGTGAATCGGTGGATGAAGCTTTCTTT.

This clonotype has only a few counts. The chain has TRBV20-1 and TRBJ1-5; D uncertain. The CDR3 contains 13 residues. The V gene's germline CDR1 is DFQATT and CDR2 SNEGSKA (reference sequence). V lost 3 bases to trimming and J lost 4 bases, with 10 bases between them. The CDR3 DNA follows: TGCAGTGCTAGGGAGTGGCAGAATCAGCCCCAGCATTTT. Translating gives CSAREWQNQPQHF.

This chain links TRBV14 with TRBJ1-1, with D possibly TRBD1 on 5 matching bases. Per the germline V gene, CDR1 is SGHDN and CDR2 is FVKESK. The CDR3 consists of 17 residues. The V gene lost 3 bases and the J gene lost 0 bases, with 17 bases spanning the gap. The CDR3, as DNA: TGTGCCAGCAGCCACGTGGGACTCCAAGTCATGAACACTGAAGCTTTCTTT. This gives the protein CASSHVGLQVMNTEAFF.

Only a few counts were recorded for this clonotype. The rearrangement links TRBV6-6 to TRBJ2-5; D perhaps matches TRBD2 (5 bases). The DNA end lines up better with TRBJ2-7; the J call may be wrong. The length of the CDR3 is 13 residues. The germline CDR1 and CDR2 sequences are MNHNY and SVGAGI (reference sequence). CDR3 in DNA: TGTGCCAGCAGTTACCGACCCGGGAACGAGCAGTACTTC. Protein product: CASSYRPGNEQYF.

This chain's CDR3 is CAISTGSDTQYF. CDR3 DNA sequence: TGTGCCATCAGTACAGGGTCAGATACGCAGTATTTT. The genes are TRBV10-3 and TRBJ2-3, with D maybe TRBD1 (6 bases). With 5 bases removed from V and 4 bases from J, the gap between germline ends came to 7 bases. This CDR3 region has 12 residues. In germline, CDR1 is ENHRY, CDR2 SYGVKD.

This clonotype was detected only a few times. This chain joins TRBV6-5 and TRBJ1-6; TRBD1 might be the D (5 bases). Trimming shortened V by 5 bases and J by 8 bases, and 10 bases separated the two germline ends. This CDR3 spans 13 amino acids. The germline V gene has CDR1 MNHEY and CDR2 SVGAGI. DNA of the CDR3: TGTGCCAGCAGTCCCGACAGTTATTCACCCCTCCACTTT. Its protein product is CASSPDSYSPLHF.

This clonotype has just a few counts. The rearrangement joins TRBV7-2 to TRBJ2-1; D is unclear. From germline, CDR1 is SGHTA and CDR2 FQGNSA. The CDR3 runs 15 residues. Trimming took off 5 bases at V and 6 bases at J, with 17 bases between the two ends. The CDR3 region has the DNA TGTGCCAGCAGCCCTGACTCCCTACGGGCCAATGAGCAGTTCTTC. It encodes CASSPDSLRANEQFF.

This clonotype was recorded a few times. V and J are TRBV24-1 and TRBJ2-7; D is possibly TRBD1 (5 bases). The CDR3 runs 14 residues. Germline CDR1 reads KGHDR; CDR2 reads SFDVKD. V lost 4 bases and J 0 bases, leaving 9 bases between the germline ends. CDR3 DNA: TGTGCCACCAGTGAGGCTGACAGCTCCTACGAGCAGTACTTC. The encoded protein is CATSEADSSYEQYF.

Only a few counts were recorded for this clonotype. The J gene is TRBJ2-3, the V gene TRBV20-1; D perhaps matches TRBD1 (6 bases). The CDR3 spans 13 residues. Trimming pared 6 bases from V and 4 bases from J, leaving 14 bases between. Germline CDR1 reads DFQATT; CDR2 reads SNEGSKA (reference sequence). CDR3 protein: CSARGHSADTQYF. DNA for the CDR3: TGCAGTGCAAGGGGACATTCTGCAGATACGCAGTATTTT.

This clonotype was observed a handful of times. The J gene is TRBJ2-3, the V gene TRBV29-1, with D tentatively TRBD1 or TRBD2 (7 bases each). Germline V lookup: CDR1 SQVTM, CDR2 ANQGSEA. This CDR3 is built from 13 residues. V gave up 7 bases and J gave up 4 bases, with 15 bases separating them. CDR3 loop: CSADREGADTQYF. DNA of the CDR3: TGCAGCGCCGACAGGGAGGGAGCAGATACGCAGTATTTT.

The V and J genes are TRBV5-1 and TRBJ2-3; D uncertain. The V gene lost 4 bases and the J gene lost 2 bases, with 14 bases spanning the gap. This CDR3 has 15 residues. Germline loops: CDR1 SGHRS, CDR2 YFSETQ. Written as DNA, the CDR3 is TGCGCCAGCAGCCCAATAAGTCACCTCACAGATACGCAGTATTTT. Translated: CASSPISHLTDTQYF.

The chain joins TRBV14 to TRBJ1-2, with D uncertain. Germline V CDR1 and CDR2: SGHDN, FVKESK. V dropped 3 bases and J dropped 10 bases, with 15 bases sitting between them. The length of the CDR3 is 13 residues. The CDR3 region is CASSQIRTGDYTF. CDR3 bases: TGTGCCAGCAGCCAGATCAGGACGGGAGACTACACCTTC. Together with reference TRBV14 and TRBJ1-2, the CDR3 gives the full variable domain: EAGVTQFPSHSVIEKGQTVTLRCDPISGHDNLYWYRRVMGKEIKFLLHFVKESKQDESGMPNNRFLAERTGGTYSTLKVQPAELEDSGVYFCASSQIRTGDYTFGSGTRLTVV.

This clonotype was seen repeatedly, ten times or more. The rearrangement joins TRBV2 to TRBJ2-1, with D perhaps assigned TRBD1 or TRBD2 (5 bases each). The V and J ends lost 6 bases and 7 bases respectively, with 13 bases between them. Per germline, CDR1 SNHLY and CDR2 FYNNEI. The CDR3 length is 13 residues. The CDR3 is CASSWDGFNEQFF. CDR3 in DNA: TGTGCCAGCAGCTGGGACGGTTTTAATGAGCAGTTCTTC.

This clonotype was observed a few times. This rearrangement joins TRBV4-1 to TRBJ2-1; D is perhaps TRBD1 or TRBD2 (5 bases each). CDR1 and CDR2 from the germline V gene are MGHRA and YSYEKL. V was shortened by 4 bases and J by 9 bases, with 19 bases between the two germline ends. This CDR3 is 15 amino acids long. CDR3 DNA: TGCGCCAGCAGCCCCCCCCTGAGGGGATTCACTGAGCAGTTCTTC. It yields the protein CASSPPLRGFTEQFF.

The chain combines TRBV12-3 or TRBV12-4 with TRBJ1-5; D is possibly TRBD1 (6 bases). This CDR3 is built from 15 residues. Trimming cost V 6 bases and J 1 base, with 13 bases left between them. CDR3 protein: CASRQGGYSNQPQHF. The CDR3 DNA sequence: TGTGCCAGCAGACAGGGCGGCTACAGCAATCAGCCCCAGCATTTT.

This clonotype came up a few times. The rearrangement joins TRBV6-1 to TRBJ2-4; 9 nucleotides align to TRBD1. V lost 4 bases, J lost 14 bases, and 18 bases stayed unmatched. Germline V lookup: CDR1 MNHNS, CDR2 SASEGT. The length of the CDR3 is 16 residues. The CDR3 DNA reads as TGTGCCAGCAGTGTATACAACCCCGGGACAGGGTTTCTAGAGTACTTC. Its protein is CASSVYNPGTGFLEYF.

The V call is TRBV29-1, the J call TRBJ2-1; 7 bases map to TRBD2. V shed 7 bases, J shed 4 bases, and the junction held 7 bases outside the gene matches. The germline gives CDR1 SQVTM, CDR2 ANQGSEA. CDR3 length: 13 residues. DNA for the CDR3: TGCAGCGCGACTAGCTGGGCTTACAATGAGCAGTTCTTC. Its protein is CSATSWAYNEQFF.

This clonotype was detected only a few times. The rearrangement links TRBV4-1 to TRBJ2-3; tentative D call: TRBD2 (5 bases). V was trimmed by 3 bases and J by 0 bases, leaving 10 bases between them. The CDR3 is made up of 15 amino acids. Germline V gene sequence: CDR1 MGHRA, CDR2 YSYEKL. The CDR3 coding sequence is TGCGCCAGCAGCCAGGCGACTAAAAGCACAGATACGCAGTATTTT. It yields the protein CASSQATKSTDTQYF.